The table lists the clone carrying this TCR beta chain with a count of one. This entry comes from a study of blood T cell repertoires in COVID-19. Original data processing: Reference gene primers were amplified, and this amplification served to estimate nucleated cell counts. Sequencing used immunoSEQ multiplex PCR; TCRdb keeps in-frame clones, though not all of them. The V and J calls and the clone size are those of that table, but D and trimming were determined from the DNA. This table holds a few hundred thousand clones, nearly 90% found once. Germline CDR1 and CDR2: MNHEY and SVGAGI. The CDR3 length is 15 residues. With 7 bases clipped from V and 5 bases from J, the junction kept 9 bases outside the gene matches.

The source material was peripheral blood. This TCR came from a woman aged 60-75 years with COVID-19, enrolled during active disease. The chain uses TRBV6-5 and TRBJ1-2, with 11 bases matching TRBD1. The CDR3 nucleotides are TGTGCCAGCAAGGAGGCGGACAGGGGGCCTTATGGCTACACCTTC. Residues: CASKEADRGPYGYTF.